A selection of T cell receptor beta chains follows, all from one sample in a study of blood T cell repertoires in COVID-19. Clones were sequenced by immunoSEQ multiplex PCR, and TCRdb holds only the in-frame ones, with some missing. The table records roughly 110,000 clones, 60% to 85% of them present only once. The sample consisted of peripheral blood. These receptors came from a man older than 75 with COVID-19, enrolled during active disease. Each CDR3 is given with its conserved first and last residue. The D gene is left open where the match is weak. Clone size, where shown, is once, few, many, or a class for clones that have expanded.

d_gene,abundance,j_gene,v_gene,CDR3aa,CDR3nt
-,once,TRBJ1-3,TRBV10-3,CAIGPGHGGNTIYF,TGTGCCATCGGCCCAGGGCACGGAGGGAACACCATATATTTT
TRBD2,-,TRBJ2-5,TRBV28,CASSPIAGGLQETQYF,TGTGCCAGCAGTCCTATAGCGGGAGGGTTACAAGAGACCCAGTACTTC
TRBD1,once,TRBJ2-7,TRBV9,CASSPRTGHFDEQYF,TGTGCCAGCAGCCCCCGGACAGGCCATTTCGACGAGCAGTACTTC
-,-,TRBJ1-4,TRBV5-6,CASSFGVRGEKLFF,TGTGCCAGCAGCTTTGGGGTCAGGGGTGAAAAACTGTTTTTT
TRBD2,-,TRBJ2-1,TRBV6-2/TRBV6-3,CASSWTSLYNEQFF,TGTGCCAGCAGCTGGACTAGCCTTTACAATGAGCAGTTCTTC
TRBD1,-,TRBJ1-1,TRBV5-6,CASSFKVTRGRTEAFF,TGTGCCAGCAGCTTTAAGGTCACCAGGGGGAGGACTGAAGCTTTCTTT
-,-,TRBJ1-6,TRBV19,CASSMGDTYNSPLHF,TGTGCCAGTAGTATGGGGGACACCTATAATTCACCCCTCCACTTT
TRBD2,-,TRBJ2-2,TRBV18,CASSPWDSGDTGELFF,TGTGCCAGCTCACCATGGGATAGCGGGGACACCGGGGAGCTGTTTTTT
-,once,TRBJ1-2,TRBV21-1,CASSLYRKIDYGYTF,TGTGCCAGCAGCCTTTACAGGAAAATCGACTATGGCTACACCTTC
-,-,TRBJ1-1,TRBV10-3,CAISESPGWGGNTEAFF,TGTGCCATCAGTGAGTCTCCAGGGTGGGGGGGGAACACTGAAGCTTTCTTT
-,-,TRBJ2-7,TRBV28,CASSSSFRESDEQYF,TGTGCCAGCAGTTCGTCCTTTCGGGAGAGCGACGAGCAGTACTTC
-,-,TRBJ2-1,TRBV24-1,CATSDPTGISYNEQFF,TGTGCCACCAGTGACCCTACAGGGATCTCCTACAATGAGCAGTTCTTC
TRBD2,-,TRBJ2-1,TRBV7-9,CASSPRSAGGQNNEQFF,TGTGCCAGCAGCCCAAGGTCCGCGGGAGGACAGAACAATGAGCAGTTCTTC
TRBD2,-,TRBJ2-1,TRBV19,CAGFERESYNEQFF,TGTGCCGGGTTTGAGCGGGAGTCCTACAATGAGCAGTTCTTC
TRBD2,-,TRBJ2-1,TRBV19,CASSIDAGGPYNEQFF,TGTGCCAGTAGTATAGATGCGGGAGGGCCTTACAATGAGCAGTTCTTC
-,-,TRBJ2-3,TRBV10-3,CAISESGRGTDTQYF,TGTGCCATCAGTGAGTCAGGGCGGGGCACAGATACGCAGTATTTT
-,-,TRBJ1-2,TRBV28,CASSDPTGHGYTF,TGTGCCAGCTCCGACCCGACAGGCCATGGCTACACCTTC
-,-,TRBJ2-5,TRBV9,CASSVGLAEETQYF,TGTGCCAGCAGCGTAGGTTTAGCGGAGGAGACCCAGTACTTC
-,-,TRBJ1-2,TRBV5-8,CASSTYRTTPFYGYTF,TGTGCCAGCAGCACTTATAGGACTACACCCTTCTATGGCTACACCTTC
-,-,TRBJ1-1,TRBV27,CASSHNGRQGRAFF,TGTGCCAGCAGTCACAATGGACGGCAGGGCAGAGCTTTCTTT
TRBD1,-,TRBJ2-2,TRBV5-6,CASSVAGQGITGELFF,TGTGCCAGCAGCGTAGCAGGACAGGGGATCACCGGGGAGCTGTTTTTT
-,-,TRBJ2-1,TRBV5-4,CASSLRGEQFF,TGTGCCAGCAGCTTGAGAGGGGAGCAGTTCTTC
-,-,TRBJ2-7,TRBV4-3,CASSQGGAGTSYEQYF,TGCGCCAGCAGCCAAGGCGGGGCAGGGACCTCCTACGAGCAGTACTTC
-,-,TRBJ2-2,TRBV6-1,CASITGRVGTGELFF,TGTGCCAGCATCACAGGGCGCGTTGGCACCGGGGAGCTGTTTTTT
TRBD1,-,TRBJ2-7,TRBV7-2,CASSGWDRGEQYF,TGTGCCAGCAGCGGGTGGGACAGGGGCGAGCAGTACTTC
-,-,TRBJ1-5,TRBV28,CASRESERPQHF,TGTGCCAGCAGAGAATCCGAGAGGCCCCAGCATTTT
-,-,TRBJ2-1,TRBV9,CASSVFGGNEQFF,TGTGCCAGCAGCGTATTCGGCGGAAATGAGCAGTTCTTC
-,-,TRBJ1-3,TRBV19,CASSMVADRSGNTIYF,TGTGCCAGTAGTATGGTCGCCGACAGAAGTGGAAACACCATATATTTT
TRBD2,few,TRBJ2-6,TRBV4-1,CASSPGTSYAGANVLTF,TGCGCCAGCAGCCCGGGGACTAGCTACGCTGGGGCCAACGTCCTGACTTTC
-,few,TRBJ1-1,TRBV3-1/TRBV3-2,CASSRQHTEAFF,TGTGCCAGCAGCCGACAGCACACTGAAGCTTTCTTT
TRBD2,-,TRBJ2-1,TRBV7-2,CASSQLAGGSYNEQFF,TGTGCCAGCAGCCAACTAGCGGGAGGGAGCTACAATGAGCAGTTCTTC
TRBD1,-,TRBJ2-7,TRBV30,CAWTGGPIYEQYF,TGTGCCTGGACAGGGGGTCCAATCTACGAGCAGTACTTC
TRBD1,once,TRBJ1-1,TRBV18,CASSPRDRVDTEAFF,TGTGCCAGCTCACCGCGAGACAGGGTGGACACTGAAGCTTTCTTT
-,-,TRBJ1-5,TRBV5-8,CASSLGGPGDRPQHF,TGTGCCAGCAGCTTGGGGGGCCCGGGAGATCGGCCCCAGCATTTT
-,-,TRBJ2-3,TRBV5-1,CASSWSGVADTQYF,TGCGCCAGCAGCTGGTCGGGAGTTGCGGATACGCAGTATTTT
-,few,TRBJ1-1,TRBV5-1,CASSLQGTQGNTEAFF,TGCGCCAGCAGCTTGCAGGGGACGCAGGGAAACACTGAAGCTTTCTTT
-,-,TRBJ2-1,TRBV6-5,CASSYGAPNEQFF,TGTGCCAGCAGTTACGGAGCCCCCAATGAGCAGTTCTTC
-,-,TRBJ2-7,TRBV6-6,CASSSRDTLSYEQYF,TGTGCCAGCAGCTCCCGGGACACACTCTCCTACGAGCAGTACTTC
-,-,TRBJ2-4,TRBV20-1,CSASLGGAAKNIQYF,TGCAGTGCTAGTTTAGGAGGAGCAGCCAAAAACATTCAGTACTTC
-,-,TRBJ2-6,TRBV18,CASSYLQDKANVLTF,TGTGCCAGCTCATACTTACAGGATAAGGCCAACGTCCTGACTTTC
-,few,TRBJ2-1,TRBV6-5,CASRDFSSYNEQFF,TGTGCCAGCAGGGACTTCAGCTCCTACAATGAGCAGTTCTTC
-,few,TRBJ1-3,TRBV19,CASSISTGSGNTIYF,TGTGCCAGTAGTATATCAACAGGGTCTGGAAACACCATATATTTT
-,-,TRBJ2-3,TRBV5-1,CASSPPSASSSTDTQYF,TGCGCCAGCAGCCCACCTTCCGCTAGCAGTAGCACAGATACGCAGTATTTT
TRBD2,-,TRBJ2-1,TRBV28,CASSFEPGLAGDEQFF,TGTGCCAGCAGTTTCGAACCGGGACTAGCGGGAGATGAGCAGTTCTTC
TRBD2,many,TRBJ2-7,TRBV27,CASSFKAGGSYEQYF,TGTGCCAGCAGTTTTAAAGCGGGAGGTTCCTACGAGCAGTACTTC
TRBD2,few,TRBJ2-3,TRBV9,CASSGRLAGGDTQYF,TGTGCCAGCAGCGGCAGACTAGCGGGGGGAGATACGCAGTATTTT
TRBD2,-,TRBJ2-3,TRBV6-5,CASSYTSGMSTDTQYF,TGTGCCAGCAGCTACACTAGCGGAATGTCCACAGATACGCAGTATTTT
-,-,TRBJ2-2,TRBV6-4,CASREQETNTGELFF,TGTGCCAGCAGAGAACAGGAGACGAACACCGGGGAGCTGTTTTTT
-,-,TRBJ1-2,TRBV3-1/TRBV3-2,CASSKTGINYGYTF,TGTGCCAGCAGCAAAACAGGGATTAACTATGGCTACACCTTC
TRBD2,-,TRBJ2-1,TRBV14,CASSQERGASGRAVSYNEQFF,TGTGCCAGCAGCCAAGAAAGGGGTGCTAGCGGGAGGGCGGTCTCCTACAATGAGCAGTTCTTC
-,-,TRBJ2-7,TRBV7-2,CASSFLPEGSYEQYF,TGTGCCAGCAGCTTCCTCCCAGAGGGCTCCTACGAGCAGTACTTC
TRBD2,-,TRBJ2-7,TRBV9,CASSVGQASGTLTYEQYF,TGTGCCAGCAGCGTAGGCCAAGCTAGCGGGACCCTTACCTACGAGCAGTACTTC